The source of this T cell receptor (beta chain) is a study of blood T cells in healthy people across ages. General study findings and limits: TCR beta diversity per million T cells fell roughly linearly with age.

The CDR3 sequence is 15 residues long. V trimming: 7 bases; J trimming: 4 bases; junction bases outside the gene matches: 7. Individuals who donated were healthy Caucasians from Russia aged roughly 6 to 100. It was with a sample-barcoded 5' primer and a J-beta primer mix that a second PCR of roughly 7 to 12 cycles was run. In TCRdb, the 5' RACE reads were re-called with MiXCR into one record per CDR3 protein. The repertoire consists of 850,000 or so distinct CDR3 sequences, with around 28% occurring once and the leading ten covering 17%. For this clonotype: Antigen specificity is unknown. One base away lies a much larger clone, so this may be a sequencing read error. The CDR3 does not end in the conserved phenylalanine or tryptophan, so this is likely a read error.

The chain couples TRBV12-3 or TRBV12-4 to TRBJ2-2; TRBD1 matches 9 bases. The sample was blood. The receptor comes from a woman older than 75 in good health. CDR3 protein: CASTGQGHFTGELFV. The CDR3 region has the DNA TGTGCCAGCACGGGACAGGGACATTTCACCGGGGAGCTGTTTGTT.